This TCR beta chain derives from a study of cytomegalovirus exposure and HLA in healthy donors (dated by TCRdb to between 2016 and 2019). In the study overall: An earlier analysis of roughly 610 of the donors reported approximately 300 Gb of sequence data and some 110 million unique TCR beta sequences obtained from approximately 180 million T cells. An early release that covered about 600 HLA-typed donors contained around 300 gigabases of sequencing data and approximately 85 million unique TCR sequences. Of the approximately 400 genotyped donors, approximately 80% were placed in the genetic ancestry cluster associated with self-reported Caucasian donors. The aim of the study was to test whether cataloging public T cell receptors could identify signatures of past pathogen exposure. Using immunosequencing, the study profiled T cell repertoires from roughly 650 subjects and related those repertoires to cytomegalovirus serostatus. A separate validation cohort of about 110 different subjects was used in addition to the roughly 670-subject first cohort. High-throughput TCR immunosequencing, statistical association of individual TCRs with disease status, and machine learning were combined to predict cytomegalovirus infection status. To study patterns of TCR occurrence, a later analysis re-analyzed previously published TCR beta repertoires from 650 to 750 donors and added high-resolution HLA genotyping. Rather than drawing on any new phenotypic data, the later analysis identified candidate immune exposures from TCR beta sequences and the way those sequences occurred across donors. In an earlier analysis of a few hundred of the donors, high-throughput TCR beta sequencing was used to judge whether each TCR beta V gene segment behaved as functional or pseudogenic. Donor age, sex, ethnicity and CMV serostatus were compiled together with the repertoire data. In a later genetic analysis, genome-wide SNP genotypes for about three fifths of the 666 donors were used, and that subset was treated as a discovery cohort. All discovery cohort repertoires had been generated on a single sequencing platform. Class I and class II HLA loci were covered by the typing at four-digit resolution. The number of typed donors differed by locus: about 620-630 for A, B, C, DRB1 and DQB1; 522 for DQA1; 606 for DPA1; and 400 to 480 for DPB1. Roughly 5 DR-DQ haplotypes were handled as single units for association and clustering, since linkage in the cohort was strong. Among under 450 genotyped donors of the cohort, an average of about 240,000 unique TCR beta nucleotide sequences were sequenced per donor, approximately 20% of them non-productive. The full study reports these points: Presence/absence analyses assumed roughly uniform sequencing depth across donors, an assumption that may not hold. When HLA alleles, especially DR and DQ, strongly co-occurred, attributing TCR associations to individual alleles was difficult. The study listed 170 or so TCR beta chains as associated with cytomegalovirus. The earlier analysis of 587 of the donors excluded some 15 rarely observed V segments, including chromosome 9 orphons, because counts were too low. An association between a missense DCLRE1C variant and V-gene and J-gene trimming of TCR beta chains was found in a later genetic analysis and replicated in an independent cohort. An earlier analysis of 587 of the donors showed that most TCR beta V segments appeared in productive rearrangements either about 87% or about 30% of the time, which broadly matched IMGT annotations. A further reported finding was that TCR beta sequences accurately predicted the HLA-A and HLA-B alleles for most subjects in the first cohort. Correlated functional status among segregating V segments might reflect linkage disequilibrium, but an unknown experimental factor could not be ruled out. At a false discovery rate of 0.05, a later analysis linked fewer than 20,000 TCR beta sequences to specific HLA alleles. CMV serostatus was the only immune exposure information available for the cohort. The classifier was reported to diagnose cytomegalovirus status with high specificity and sensitivity in both the original and validation cohorts. A later analysis found that TCR association rates varied across HLA loci, with DRB1 alleles showing the most associated TCRs and HLA-C alleles the fewest. Because HLA typing was missing for some donors at each locus, association tests included only the typed subset. A later analysis reported that several top co-occurrence clusters appeared linked to parvovirus B19, influenza, CMV and Epstein-Barr virus. The cohort was sequenced for TCR beta chains only, and without alpha or paired-chain data the features that could be detected were limited. According to a later analysis, most CMV-associated TCR beta chains appeared to be HLA-restricted, and the HLA associations seemed to be driven largely by CMV exposure. Some IMGT-functional V segments, including TRBV6-2 and TRBV6-3, could not be distinguished by the 87-base-pair reads and were therefore excluded. The sequencing pipeline was judged likely to have produced a cluster of highly shared sequence variants as a technical artifact. A later analysis found that HLA-associated TCR beta chains were more clonally expanded and had lower generation probabilities than equally common non-associated chains. It was suggested by the authors that the approach could potentially be generalized to other disease states and immunological phenotypes. In vitro tests confirmed that a few of the cytomegalovirus-associated TCR beta chains recognize cytomegalovirus antigens. In a later genetic analysis, fewer N-insertions in productive TCRs were reported among donors in an Asian-associated ancestry cluster than the roughly 640-donor mean. While some public TCRs were present in many individuals, most TCR sequences turned up only very rarely across donors.

In total, 600 or so healthy bone marrow donors made up the cohort. Cohort members were all nominally healthy when sampled, although unrecorded immune exposures were likely present. The donor tested CMV seropositive and was one of the 289 seropositive cohort members. A peripheral blood sample was provided by each donor, and peripheral blood mononuclear cells were used for TCR beta sequencing. The Qiagen DNeasy Blood Extraction Kit was used to extract genomic DNA from the blood cell samples. With regard to this clone: Its cognate antigen has yet to be identified. There are no base qualities to consult, and no much larger clone falls within one base.

Library generation was performed with the immunoSEQ multiplex PCR assay. The multiplex PCR relied on a mix of 60 forward primers for TCR Vbeta segments and 13 reverse primers for TCR Jbeta segments. The CDR3 region of rearranged TCR beta genes was amplified from genomic DNA with a multiplex PCR assay. Amplified TCR beta libraries were sequenced as 87-base-pair reads on the Illumina HiSeq System. Concerning the study's data processing: A later analysis tallied roughly 78 million unique TCR beta chains across the 700 or so repertoires, and some 12 million of those chains were shared by two or more donors. Raw reads were error-corrected and collapsed into unique sequences with a nearest-neighbor algorithm that merged closely related sequences to remove PCR and sequencing errors. CDR3 sequences were aligned to IMGT reference sequences to assign V, D and J gene segments. Each retained sequence needed at least a six-nucleotide match to both a V gene segment and a J gene segment. A rearrangement counted as productive if the CDR3 had no stop codons and remained in frame with V and J, and every other rearrangement counted as non-productive. CDR3 was defined by IMGT convention, running from the second conserved V-encoded cysteine to the conserved J-encoded phenylalanine. The earlier analysis of around 640 of the donors excluded sequences that lacked an unambiguous match to a single V gene segment. In an earlier analysis of several hundred of the donors, V segments were called functional above 56.7% productive rearrangements and were called segregating when the between-donor standard deviation exceeded 5%. A statistical classification framework was built for diagnosing cytomegalovirus status from the catalog of TCR beta chain sequences. In a later analysis, V and J genes were assigned by comparing TCR nucleotide sequences against IMGT/GENE-DB human TR gene sequences. A later analysis assigned CDR3 sequences and most-parsimonious VDJ recombination scenarios with the TCRdist pipeline. In a later analysis, each TCR beta chain was defined by its CDR3 amino acid sequence together with its V-gene family, and reads lacking a unique V-gene family were excluded. In a later analysis, approximately 590 highly shared, low-generation-probability nucleotide sequences were removed to address suspected cross-contamination and a sequencing artifact. For each public chain, a later analysis derived a clonal expansion index from normalized ranks of inferred template counts within each repertoire. A later analysis computed generation probabilities with a VDJ recombination model fitted to out-of-frame rearrangements, and checked the results against IGoR. In a later analysis, hypergeometric tests were used to score TCR-TCR, TCR-HLA and TCR-CMV co-occurrence, with a repertoire-size bias correction applied to TCR pairs. To estimate false discovery rates, a later analysis permuted the HLA or CMV assignments 20 times. In a later analysis, co-occurring TCRs were grouped using DBSCAN, and TCRdist sequence similarity was added for clustering within HLA-allele-positive subsets. Repertoires with fewer than 30,000 or more than 120,000 public chains were left out of co-occurrence clustering, as were five repertoires with anomalous nucleotide sharing. TCRdb mirrors the immuneACCESS table, restricted to in-frame sequences. Some clones are absent from its copies; in checked studies, under half trace to an unresolved V gene, and the reason for the others is unknown. V, J and clone size reflect that table, while D and trimming were determined from the DNA. The sample profile shows approximately 81,000 clones; 77% of them were found once. The ten top clones hold roughly 3.2% of the sample.

The germline V gene supplies CDR1 LGHNT and CDR2 FRNRAP. The CDR3 starts with the cysteine, ends with the phenylalanine, and has 11 residues. Only the CDR3 region is kept as DNA, spanning 33 bases read in frame from base 1. The junction shows trimming of 5 bases on V and 12 bases on J, plus 10 bases between the germline ends. This clonotype originated in a man aged 45 to 65 in good health and CMV-seropositive. Here the chain combines TRBV12-5 and TRBJ1-4; the D gene lacks a confident call. The material sequenced was PBMCs. The CDR3: CASGIGLQLFF. The sequence in DNA is TGTGCTAGTGGTATCGGACTACAACTGTTTTTT.